This T cell receptor (beta chain) emerged from a study of cytomegalovirus exposure and HLA in healthy donors. PCR employed 60 Vbeta and 13 Jbeta primers. Measured with immunoSEQ multiplex PCR; TCRdb has only the in-frame clones, and not every one. The repertoire holds some 150,000 clones, with almost 85% as singletons. Turning to this clone: The antigen remains undetermined.

V was clipped by 5 bases and J by 10 bases; unmatched bases: 6. CDR1 is MGHDK, CDR2 SYGVNS, per germline. The CDR3 is 15 amino acids. Study outcomes and limitations: Follow-up analysis found HLA locus-dependent TCR association rates, highest for DRB1 and lowest for HLA-C.

Material for sequencing was PBMCs. The receptor was isolated from a man aged 25-40 years in good health and CMV-seropositive. This chain links TRBV25-1 with TRBJ2-1, with TRBD2 matching 15 bases. Here the CDR3 DNA reads TGTGCCAGCAGTTGGGGACTAGCGGGGGGCCGGGAGCAGTTCTTC. It is translated as CASSWGLAGGREQFF.